These 8 T cell receptor beta chains came from one sample sequenced in a study of resident and recirculating memory T cells in vitiligo. Profiling relied on immunoSEQ multiplex PCR, and the TCRdb table lists in-frame clones only, not all of them. The sample records about 76,000 clones, 92% being singletons. The sample comprised blood. Receptor source: a male donor with vitiligo.

For this clone: Different DNA sequences within this sample yield the same CDR3. The CDR3 region is CASSQVRGGDNTGELFF. CDR3 nucleotide sequence: TGCGCCAGCAGCCAAGTCCGGGGAGGGGATAACACCGGGGAGCTGTTTTTT. The chain combines TRBV4-1 with TRBJ2-2; TRBD2 agrees at 7 bases. Germline CDR1 and CDR2: MGHRA and YSYEKL. This CDR3 has 17 residues. J was trimmed by 2 bases and V by 1 base; bases with no gene match: 7.

The V and J genes are TRBV11-3 and TRBJ2-5; TRBD2 is a possible D gene (7 bases). CDR3 length: 18 residues. CDR1 is SGHNT, CDR2 YENEEA, per germline. The V and J ends lost 1 base and 7 bases respectively, with 25 bases between them. CDR3 sequence reads: CASSLGGIGGPRGGTQYF. The DNA for the CDR3 is TGTGCCAGCAGCTTAGGCGGTATCGGCGGGCCGAGGGGGGGGACCCAGTACTTC.

The sample holds a few counts of this clone. The chain couples TRBV4-1 to TRBJ2-2; 15 nucleotides agree with TRBD2. This CDR3 region has 18 residues. After removal of 3 bases from V and 4 bases from J, the junction contained 6 bases not matched to a gene. Germline assignment: CDR1 MGHRA and CDR2 YSYEKL. The CDR3 loop is CASSQAGLAGGGTGELFF. The CDR3 DNA sequence: TGCGCCAGCAGCCAGGCGGGACTAGCGGGAGGAGGCACCGGGGAGCTGTTTTTT.

The chain couples TRBV13 to TRBJ1-2; 8 positions match TRBD1. The germline gives CDR1 PRHDT, CDR2 FYEKMQ (reference sequence). The CDR3 has 16 residues. The V gene end was trimmed by 3 bases and the J gene end by 2 bases; junction bases not matched to a gene: 8. CDR3 sequence reads: CASSFARTGLNYGYTF. As DNA, the CDR3 is TGTGCCAGCAGCTTCGCAAGGACAGGGTTGAACTATGGCTACACCTTC. The variable domain in full, with the rest retrieved from reference TRBV13 and TRBJ1-2, is AAGVIQSPRHLIKEKRETATLKCYPIPRHDTVYWYQQGPGQDPQFLISFYEKMQSDKGSIPDRFSAQQFSDYHSELNMSSLELGDSALYFCASSFARTGLNYGYTFGSGTRLTVV.

The rearrangement joins TRBV28 to TRBJ2-7; 9 nucleotides agree with TRBD1. The CDR3 has 13 amino acids. The V segment lost 6 bases and the J segment 6 bases; nucleotides outside the gene matches: 6. Germline-derived CDR1 and CDR2 are MDHEN and SYDVKM. The CDR3 loop reads CASREGQGSEQYF. Written as DNA, the CDR3 is TGTGCCAGCAGGGAGGGACAGGGATCCGAGCAGTACTTC. Combining the CDR3 with reference TRBV28 and TRBJ2-7 gives the whole variable domain DVKVTQSSRYLVKRTGEKVFLECVQDMDHENMFWYRQDPGLGLRLIYFSYDVKMKEKGDIPEGYSVSREKKERFSLILESASTNQTSMYLCASREGQGSEQYFGPGTRLTVT.

This clone occurred once. The rearrangement links TRBV9 to TRBJ1-4, with D unclear. Trimming left V 3 bases short and J 12 bases short, with 18 bases between. Per the germline V gene, CDR1 is SGDLS and CDR2 is YYNGEE. The CDR3 totals 14 residues. CDR3: CASSARDRGDELFF. For the CDR3, the DNA is TGTGCCAGCAGCGCCCGTGACCGGGGAGATGAACTGTTTTTT.

This sequence joins TRBV10-3 and TRBJ2-7; TRBD1 matches at 9 bases. This CDR3 has 17 amino acids. Unmatched junction bases numbered 13, after V lost 2 bases and J lost 5 bases. Germline V gene sequence: CDR1 ENHRY, CDR2 SYGVKD. CDR3 sequence (DNA): TGTGCCATCAGTGAGGCAACAGGGGGCGGGAGTCTAAACGAGCAGTACTTC. It is translated as CAISEATGGGSLNEQYF.

V and J are TRBV5-1 and TRBJ2-5; no reliable D call. V was shortened by 1 base and J by 5 bases, with 9 bases between the two germline ends. CDR1 SGHRS and CDR2 YFSETQ come from the germline V gene. The CDR3 has 13 amino acids. CDR3 sequence: CASSLRPGETQYF. In nucleotides, the CDR3 is TGCGCCAGCAGCTTGCGGCCCGGGGAGACCCAGTACTTC.